The TCR beta chain under discussion was sequenced for a study of blood T cell repertoires in COVID-19. The wider study: The samples span acute and convalescent COVID-19 from the United States, Italy and Spain. Nucleic acid was either cDNA or gDNA, and it came from T cells, B-cell-depleted T cells, or PBMCs.

In the original processing: Reference gene primers were amplified, and this amplification served to estimate nucleated cell counts. Some clones are missing from TCRdb's copy, which holds only in-frame ones; the method was immunoSEQ multiplex PCR. V, J and clone size were drawn from that table, and D and trimming were deduced from the DNA. The profile shows about 280,000 clones, 85% to 90% of them singletons. CDR1 and CDR2 (germline): MGHRA, YSYEKL. V dropped 6 bases and J dropped 5 bases, with 16 bases sitting between them. This CDR3 comprises 14 residues. The rearrangement joins TRBV4-1 to TRBJ2-5, with D possibly TRBD1 on 5 matching bases. Sequencing was carried out using PBMCs or T cells enriched from blood (not recorded which). The receptor was derived from a woman aged 25 to 39 with acute COVID-19. The CDR3 DNA follows: TGCGCCAGCAGTCGTCCAGGGAATATGGAGACCCAGTACTTC. Protein product: CASSRPGNMETQYF.